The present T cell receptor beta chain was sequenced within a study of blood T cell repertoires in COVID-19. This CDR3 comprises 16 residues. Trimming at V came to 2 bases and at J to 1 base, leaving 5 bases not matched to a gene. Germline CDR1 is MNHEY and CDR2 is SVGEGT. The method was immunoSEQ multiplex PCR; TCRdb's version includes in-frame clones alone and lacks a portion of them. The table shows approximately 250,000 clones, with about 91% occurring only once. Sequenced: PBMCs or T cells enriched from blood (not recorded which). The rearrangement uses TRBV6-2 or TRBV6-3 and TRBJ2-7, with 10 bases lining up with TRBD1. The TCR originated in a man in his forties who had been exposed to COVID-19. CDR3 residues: CASSYHPGQGSYEQYF. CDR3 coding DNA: TGTGCCAGCAGTTACCACCCGGGACAGGGGTCCTACGAGCAGTACTTC.